This TCR beta chain is from a study of blood T cell repertoires in COVID-19. Individuals aged roughly 18 to 95 years were recruited from some 26 US areas. Clinical histories supplied by participants themselves formed the basis of cohort assignment. Two negative PCRs, clearance, or symptom resolution had been documented for recovered Cohort 3 donors. In the authors' workflow: Reference gene primers were amplified, and this amplification served to estimate nucleated cell counts. Using immunoSEQ multiplex PCR, the repertoire was profiled, and TCRdb retains in-frame clones only, with some absent. That table gives V, J and clone size, and the DNA gave D and trimming. The repertoire holds about 480,000 clones, with around 87% as singletons. V was shortened by 5 bases and J by 5 bases, with 15 bases between the two germline ends. Germline V gives CDR1 SGDLS, CDR2 YYNGEE. The CDR3 spans 14 residues.

The sequenced sample consisted of PBMCs or T cells enriched from blood (not recorded which). The receptor comes from a woman between 40 and 55 years old who had recovered from COVID-19. The V call is TRBV9, the J call TRBJ2-3, with a weak D call TRBD2 (6 bases). In DNA form, the CDR3 reads TGTGCCAGCAGAGCCAGACTAGACCGAGATACGCAGTATTTT. Protein: CASRARLDRDTQYF.